The 25 T cell receptor beta chains listed next were all sequenced from one sample in a study of blood T cell repertoires in COVID-19 (TCRdb year 2020). Library generation was performed with the immunoSEQ multiplex PCR assay. Entries here come from immuneACCESS through TCRdb and include only in-frame sequences with V and J called. Some clones fail to appear in such tables; in the studies checked, an unresolved V gene covers under half of the shortfall, and the cause of the remainder is unknown. Within this sample are roughly 100,000 clones, with 87% of them counted one time only. The ten top clones hold more than 5.5% of the sample. The sample taken for sequencing was peripheral blood. The receptor source for this set is a human donor in a cohort sampled during active COVID-19.

The CDR3 reads CASTQTGGFTEAFF. CDR3 DNA sequence: TGTGCCAGCACCCAAACTGGCGGATTCACTGAAGCTTTCTTT. The chain uses TRBV28 and TRBJ1-1; D is unresolved. The CDR3 runs to 14 residues. CDR1 is MDHEN, CDR2 SYDVKM, per germline. The V end was cut by 7 bases, the J end by 4 bases, with 16 bases between.

This rearrangement joins TRBV19 to TRBJ1-6, with no clear D. Germline CDR1 reads LNHDA; CDR2 reads SQIVND (reference sequence). The CDR3 spans 13 residues. V was cut by 4 bases and J by 6 bases, with 7 bases left in between. CDR3 nucleotide sequence: TGTGCCAGTAGTACCCTACTTAATTCACCCCTCCACTTT. Protein product: CASSTLLNSPLHF.

The chain carries TRBV28 and TRBJ2-7; 9 nucleotides match TRBD2. Looked up from germline, CDR1 is MDHEN and CDR2 is SYDVKM. The CDR3 runs 16 residues. J was trimmed by 9 bases and V by 6 bases; bases with no gene match: 18. The CDR3 loop is CASSLLSSGIKEGQYF. The CDR3 DNA follows: TGTGCCAGCAGCCTCCTATCTAGCGGGATTAAAGAAGGGCAGTACTTC.

The chain uses TRBV27 and TRBJ1-1, with 8 bases that match TRBD1. The CDR3 contains 15 residues. The V and J ends lost 2 bases and 5 bases, in that order; junction bases with no gene match: 7. Per the germline V gene, CDR1 is MNHEY and CDR2 is SMNVEV (reference sequence). DNA for the CDR3: TGTGCCAGCAGTTTAGGTACAGGGGGAAGGACTGAAGCTTTCTTT. It yields the protein CASSLGTGGRTEAFF.

The chain has TRBV30 and TRBJ2-2; D is unclear. V lost 0 bases and J 4 bases, leaving 9 bases between the germline ends. CDR1 and CDR2 from the germline V gene are GTSNPN and SVGIG (reference sequence). CDR3 length: 14 amino acids. The CDR3 loop reads CAWSVVSFTGELFF. In DNA form, the CDR3 reads TGTGCCTGGAGTGTAGTGAGCTTCACCGGGGAGCTGTTTTTT.

The chain combines TRBV13 with TRBJ2-3; tentative D call: TRBD2 (5 bases). Germline assignment: CDR1 PRHDT and CDR2 FYEKMQ (reference sequence). The CDR3 has 19 amino acids. V lost 2 bases to trimming and J lost 0 bases, with 21 bases between them. In DNA form, the CDR3 reads TGTGCCAGCAGCTTACGTACTCCAAACCGGGATCTGAGCACAGATACGCAGTATTTT. Its protein product is CASSLRTPNRDLSTDTQYF. Together with reference TRBV13 and TRBJ2-3, the CDR3 gives the full variable domain: AAGVIQSPRHLIKEKRETATLKCYPIPRHDTVYWYQQGPGQDPQFLISFYEKMQSDKGSIPDRFSAQQFSDYHSELNMSSLELGDSALYFCASSLRTPNRDLSTDTQYFGPGTRLTVL.

The gene calls are TRBV28 and TRBJ2-3, with TRBD2 identical over 7 bases. This CDR3 comprises 17 residues. The V and J ends lost 6 bases and 4 bases, in that order; junction bases with no gene match: 16. Per germline, CDR1 MDHEN and CDR2 SYDVKM. The CDR3 region has the DNA TGTGCCAGCAGCCAGGCCTCTCCTAGCGGCCCCTCAGATACGCAGTATTTT. Its translation: CASSQASPSGPSDTQYF. Looking up the rest from reference TRBV28 and TRBJ2-3 gives the full variable domain: DVKVTQSSRYLVKRTGEKVFLECVQDMDHENMFWYRQDPGLGLRLIYFSYDVKMKEKGDIPEGYSVSREKKERFSLILESASTNQTSMYLCASSQASPSGPSDTQYFGPGTRLTVL.

The V gene is TRBV7-9, the J gene TRBJ1-2, with TRBD1 identical over 7 bases. Germline CDR1 and CDR2: SEHNR and FQNEAQ (reference sequence). The J segment lost 5 bases and the V segment lost 9 bases, leaving 9 bases of the junction unmatched. This CDR3 has 13 amino acids. CDR3 in amino acids: CARDRRQGYGYTF. The CDR3 DNA sequence: TGTGCCAGGGATAGGAGACAGGGATATGGCTACACCTTC. Full variable domain (rest looked up from reference TRBV7-9 and TRBJ1-2): DTGVSQNPRHKITKRGQNVTFRCDPISEHNRLYWYRQTLGQGPEFLTYFQNEAQLEKSRLLSDRFSAERPKGSFSTLEIQRTEQGDSAMYLCARDRRQGYGYTFGSGTRLTVV.

The V call is TRBV24-1, the J call TRBJ2-1, with 8 bases identical to TRBD1. The junction had 6 bases not matched to a gene; V was cut back by 1 base and J by 5 bases. This CDR3 region has 16 residues. Germline CDR1 reads KGHDR; CDR2 reads SFDVKD. The CDR3 nucleotides are TGTGCCACCAGTGATTTTAGGCAGGGGGCTGACAATGAGCAGTTCTTC. It translates to CATSDFRQGADNEQFF.

This clone was detected once. The V and J genes are TRBV4-1 and TRBJ2-7; D might be TRBD2 (6 bases). Trimming took 1 base from V and 5 from J, leaving 15 bases between them. Germline V gene data show CDR1 as MGHRA and CDR2 as YSYEKL. The CDR3 spans 15 residues. The DNA for the CDR3 is TGCGCCAGCAGCCAAGCTCCCTCTAGCGCGAACGAGCAGTACTTC. Translating gives CASSQAPSSANEQYF.

V usage is TRBV3-1 (or the pseudogene TRBV3-2) and J usage is TRBJ1-2, with 8 bases fitting TRBD1. CDR1 is LGHDT, CDR2 YNNKEL, per germline (reference sequence). V shed 2 bases and J 6 bases; nucleotides not matched to a gene: 5. The CDR3 has 14 amino acids. The CDR3 loop reads CASSQKDRGHGYTF. DNA for the CDR3: TGTGCCAGCAGCCAAAAAGACAGGGGTCATGGCTACACCTTC.

The chain recombines TRBV2 with TRBJ2-4, with D tentatively TRBD1 (6 bases). Germline loops: CDR1 SNHLY, CDR2 FYNNEI. The CDR3 is 16 amino acids. V was cut by 3 bases and J by 0 bases, with 12 bases left in between. The CDR3 DNA reads TGTGCCAGCAGTGAGGGGGCCAGCCTAGCCAAAAACATTCAGTACTTC. Encoded protein: CASSEGASLAKNIQYF.

The chain combines TRBV29-1 with TRBJ1-1; 8 bases align to TRBD1. J was trimmed by 3 bases and V by 1 base; bases with no gene match: 4. In germline, CDR1 is SQVTM, CDR2 ANQGSEA. This CDR3 has 14 residues. In DNA, the CDR3 is TGCAGCGTTGAAGCCCGCAGGGGGCACACTGAAGCTTTCTTT. Translating gives CSVEARRGHTEAFF.

The rearrangement uses TRBV27 and TRBJ1-2; weak D call: TRBD1 (6 bases). Trimming left V 3 bases short and J 8 bases short, with 16 bases between. CDR3 length: 14 amino acids. The germline CDR1 and CDR2 sequences are MNHEY and SMNVEV (reference sequence). CDR3: CASSFRETGPGYTF. The CDR3 DNA reads TGTGCCAGCAGTTTCCGAGAAACAGGGCCCGGCTACACCTTC.

The rearrangement joins TRBV27 to TRBJ1-6; D possibly corresponds to TRBD1 (6 bases). V dropped 5 bases and J dropped 0 bases, with 23 bases sitting between them. Germline-derived CDR1 and CDR2 are MNHEY and SMNVEV (reference sequence). CDR3 length equals 20 residues. The CDR3 region has the DNA TGTGCCAGCAGTAAAAGCGGTATTTGGGGGCCTAACTCCTATAATTCACCCCTCCACTTT. Translation gives CASSKSGIWGPNSYNSPLHF.

This chain joins TRBV7-9 and TRBJ1-6; D call uncertain. CDR3 length equals 15 residues. Trimming shortened V by 6 bases and J by 7 bases, and 16 bases separated the two germline ends. CDR1 SEHNR and CDR2 FQNEAQ come from the germline V gene (reference sequence). The CDR3 region is CASSQLRSPNSPLHF. DNA of the CDR3: TGTGCCAGCAGTCAACTTCGTAGTCCGAATTCACCCCTCCACTTT.

DNA for the CDR3: TGTGCCAGCAGTCCGGGACAGAAAATAGGTCAGCCCCAGCATTTT. This sequence encodes CASSPGQKIGQPQHF. V is TRBV2 and J is TRBJ1-5, with TRBD1 matching 7 bases. The CDR3 is 15 amino acids. CDR1 SNHLY and CDR2 FYNNEI come from the germline V gene. The V segment lost 5 bases and the J segment 6 bases; nucleotides outside the gene matches: 10.

The chain couples TRBV4-1 to TRBJ1-2, with 8 bases matching TRBD1. Trimming removed 1 base from V and 8 bases from J; junction bases left unmatched: 3. The germline V gene encodes CDR1 MGHRA and CDR2 YSYEKL. CDR3 length equals 13 residues. The CDR3 nucleotides are TGCGCCAGCAGCCAAGGACAGGGGAACGGCTACACCTTC. Protein sequence: CASSQGQGNGYTF.

The rearrangement links TRBV5-1 to TRBJ1-1; the D gene is possibly TRBD1 (5 bases). Germline V gene lookup returns CDR1 SGHRS and CDR2 YFSETQ. V lost 2 bases and J lost 7, with 12 bases in between. The CDR3 spans 13 residues. In DNA, the CDR3 is TGCGCCAGCAGCTTCAGGGAAGATGATGAAGCTTTCTTT. Its protein is CASSFREDDEAFF.

The chain recombines TRBV5-1 with TRBJ1-3; 8 bases are shared with TRBD1. J lost 4 bases, V lost 4 bases, and 10 bases had no gene match. Looked up from germline, CDR1 is SGHRS and CDR2 is YFSETQ. The CDR3 contains 16 residues. Here the CDR3 DNA reads TGCGCCAGCAGCACTTTAGCAGGGGGCTCAGGAAACACCATATATTTT. It specifies CASSTLAGGSGNTIYF.

This rearrangement joins TRBV19 to TRBJ1-1; D is unresolved. Between the trimmed V and J ends, which lost 7 bases and 4 bases, there was a span of 13 bases. The CDR3 sequence is 13 residues long. Germline V gives CDR1 LNHDA, CDR2 SQIVND (reference sequence). CDR3 protein: CASTPPGSTEAFF. Written as DNA, the CDR3 is TGTGCCAGTACCCCCCCGGGAAGCACTGAAGCTTTCTTT.

The CDR3 DNA is TGTGCCAGCAGTCTCCGGGACAGGGGCTACGAGCAGTACTTC. Translation gives CASSLRDRGYEQYF. The chain couples TRBV6-5 to TRBJ2-7; 10 bases are shared with TRBD1. Trimming at V came to 5 bases and at J to 3 bases, leaving 4 bases not matched to a gene. The CDR3 totals 14 residues. Germline V gene sequence: CDR1 MNHEY, CDR2 SVGAGI.

This clone was found once. This rearrangement joins TRBV5-6 to TRBJ2-3, with D possibly being TRBD2 (5 bases). CDR1 SGHDT and CDR2 YYEEEE come from the germline V gene. Trimming pared 5 bases from V and 9 bases from J, leaving 22 bases between. This CDR3 has 15 residues. CDR3 residues: CASSPTQGRQRTQYF. The CDR3 DNA reads TGTGCCAGCAGTCCCACCCAAGGGAGACAACGCACGCAGTATTTT.

This sequence joins TRBV30 and TRBJ1-1; 9 bases are shared with TRBD1. CDR1 is GTSNPN, CDR2 SVGIG, per germline (reference sequence). The V and J ends lost 3 bases and 1 base, in that order; junction bases with no gene match: 0. The CDR3 sequence is 13 residues long. CDR3 in amino acids: CAWRGQGNTEAFF. Written as DNA, the CDR3 is TGTGCCTGGAGGGGACAGGGGAACACTGAAGCTTTCTTT.

In regard to this clone: A read error may account for a junction end that differs from germline. The V and J genes are TRBV6-4 and TRBJ2-6, with D maybe TRBD2 (6 bases). Germline loops: CDR1 MRHNA, CDR2 SNTAGT. This CDR3 has 11 amino acids. DNA for the CDR3: TGTGCCAGCAGAAGACCGGGAGCCGTAGCTTTC. Translation: CASRRPGAVAF.